The source of this T cell receptor beta chain is a study of shared clonotypes between healthy human individuals. This clone has only a few counts. TCRdb's table, derived via immunoSEQ multiplex PCR, lists solely in-frame clones and lacks some. The sample holds roughly 450,000 clones, approximately 85% seen once. Trimming removed 0 bases from V and 5 bases from J; junction bases left unmatched: 9. This CDR3 comprises 17 residues. Germline V gene lookup returns CDR1 SGHRS and CDR2 YFSETQ. The receptor was isolated from a woman aged 40 to 55 in good health. Some clones in this sample may be carry-over from other donors' samples. J is TRBJ2-5 and V is TRBV5-1; 11 bases are a match to TRBD2. The sample consisted of PBMCs. As DNA, the CDR3 is TGCGCCAGCAGCTTGGGAATACTAGCGGGAGATGCGGAGACCCAGTACTTC. Protein sequence: CASSLGILAGDAETQYF. Full variable domain (missing parts from reference TRBV5-1 and TRBJ2-5): KAGVTQTPRYLIKTRGQQVTLSCSPISGHRSVSWYQQTPGQGLQFLFEYFSETQRNKGNFPGRFSGRQFSNSRSEMNVSTLELGDSALYLCASSLGILAGDAETQYFGPGTRLLVL.